The TCR beta chain described here comes from a study of T cell responses to AZD1222 COVID-19 vaccine. Points from the study as a whole: CD4 TCRs covered the whole spike, strongest at regions 160-218 and 743-854.

CDR3 length: 15 amino acids. CDR1 SGDLS and CDR2 YYNGEE come from the germline V gene. V lost 1 base, J lost 2 bases, and 11 bases lay in between. Details on this clone: What it recognizes is unknown. Distinct nucleotide sequences in the sample also encode this CDR3.

The protocol was immunoSEQ multiplex PCR, while the TCRdb copy is restricted to in-frame clones and leaves out a portion. The repertoire includes about 120,000 clones, about 92% of them detected once, and 4% to 6% sits in the top ten. The genes are TRBV9 and TRBJ2-3, with TRBD1 as a possible D gene (6 bases). The source was peripheral blood, collected 28 days after the second AZD1222 dose. The origin of this receptor is an adult who received the AZD1222 COVID-19 vaccine. Here the CDR3 reads CASSVTGGPTDTQYF. CDR3 nucleotides: TGTGCCAGCAGCGTAACTGGGGGCCCCACAGATACGCAGTATTTT.